Each of the 2 T cell receptor beta chains below was sequenced from the same sample in a study of glioma-infiltrating T cells after dendritic cell vaccination. Time point indicated: after dendritic cell vaccination, including at tumor progression/relapse. Sequencing was performed with immunoSEQ multiplex PCR; in TCRdb, only in-frame clones are kept and a portion is missing. The sample records some 90,000 clones, approximately 80% being singletons. Here the sequenced sample was blood, taken after dendritic cell vaccination. The receptors derive from a human donor with glioblastoma.

The V and J genes are TRBV6-1 and TRBJ2-7; TRBD2 is a possible D gene (7 bases). Looked up from germline, CDR1 is MNHNS and CDR2 is SASEGT. V lost 6 bases to trimming and J lost 1 base, with 13 bases between them. The CDR3 spans 14 residues. The CDR3 spells CASRNKGGSYEQYF. CDR3 sequence (DNA): TGTGCCAGCAGGAACAAGGGGGGGTCCTACGAGCAGTACTTC.

This clone was detected a few times. The chain carries TRBV2 and TRBJ1-2; 8 positions agree with TRBD1. Germline trimming cut 8 bases from V and 2 bases from J; bases unmatched to any gene: 7. This CDR3 spans 14 amino acids. The germline V gene has CDR1 SNHLY and CDR2 FYNNEI. CDR3 in DNA: TGTGCCAGCCCGACGTCAGGGGGCAACTATGGCTACACCTTC. Translation gives CASPTSGGNYGYTF.